This is a list of T cell receptor beta chains from one sample in a study of cytomegalovirus exposure and HLA in healthy donors. The assay was immunoSEQ multiplex PCR, and TCRdb's table has in-frame clones only and misses some. The data show over 90,000 clones, 70% to 80% seen once. The sample taken for sequencing was PBMCs. Every receptor here comes from a woman in her sixties or seventies in good health and CMV-seropositive. Both conserved end residues are part of each CDR3. The order of the fields is clone size, CDR3 length, J gene, V gene, D gene, CDR3 DNA, CDR3 protein. A D gene is named only where the DNA matches it firmly. Not every row has a clone size; where given, it reads once, few, many or a size class.

abundance: NA; len: 14; j_gene: TRBJ2-5; v_gene: TRBV5-1; d_gene: NA; CDR3nt: TGCGCCAGCAGCTTGGGGGGAGTCCAAGAGACCCAGTACTTC; CDR3aa: CASSLGGVQETQYF
abundance: NA; len: 13; j_gene: TRBJ1-1; v_gene: TRBV9; d_gene: NA; CDR3nt: TGTGCCAGCAGCGTCCAGACAAACACTGAAGCTTTCTTT; CDR3aa: CASSVQTNTEAFF
abundance: NA; len: 16; j_gene: TRBJ2-1; v_gene: TRBV5-1; d_gene: TRBD2; CDR3nt: TGCGCCAGCAGCCCCACCGGGACTAGTACTCTCAATGAGCAGTTCTTC; CDR3aa: CASSPTGTSTLNEQFF
abundance: NA; len: 15; j_gene: TRBJ1-3; v_gene: TRBV7-3; d_gene: NA; CDR3nt: TGTGCCAGCAGCGCATCCAGGGCACGGGGAAACACCATATATTTT; CDR3aa: CASSASRARGNTIYF
abundance: NA; len: 13; j_gene: TRBJ2-3; v_gene: TRBV15; d_gene: NA; CDR3nt: TGTGCCACCAGGGCCTCTAGCACAGATACGCAGTATTTT; CDR3aa: CATRASSTDTQYF
abundance: NA; len: 12; j_gene: TRBJ2-7; v_gene: TRBV28; d_gene: NA; CDR3nt: TGTGCCAGCAGCACGGGACAATTCCAGCAGTACTTC; CDR3aa: CASSTGQFQQYF
abundance: NA; len: 14; j_gene: TRBJ2-2; v_gene: TRBV6-5; d_gene: NA; CDR3nt: TGTGCCAGCAGGGATATAGCGCGGACCGGGGAGCTGTTTTTT; CDR3aa: CASRDIARTGELFF
abundance: NA; len: 15; j_gene: TRBJ2-3; v_gene: TRBV5-6; d_gene: TRBD1; CDR3nt: TGTGCCAGCAGCTTGAACGGCAGGGGGTGGGATACGCAGTATTTT; CDR3aa: CASSLNGRGWDTQYF
abundance: NA; len: 15; j_gene: TRBJ1-2; v_gene: TRBV6-6; d_gene: TRBD1; CDR3nt: TGTGCCAGCATCCATGGGGGACAGGGTAACTATGGCTACACCTTC; CDR3aa: CASIHGGQGNYGYTF
abundance: NA; len: 13; j_gene: TRBJ1-1; v_gene: TRBV4-1; d_gene: NA; CDR3nt: TGCGCCAGCAGCTATGACAGAGGCACTGAAGCTTTCTTT; CDR3aa: CASSYDRGTEAFF
abundance: NA; len: 19; j_gene: TRBJ2-2; v_gene: TRBV10-1; d_gene: TRBD1; CDR3nt: TGCGCCAGCAGTCCCGGGACAGGGATCCCGGGAGGCGTCACCGGGGAGCTGTTTTTT; CDR3aa: CASSPGTGIPGGVTGELFF
abundance: NA; len: 16; j_gene: TRBJ2-1; v_gene: TRBV5-1; d_gene: TRBD2; CDR3nt: TGCGCCAGCAGCTTTACTAGCGGGATCTCCTACAATGAGCAGTTCTTC; CDR3aa: CASSFTSGISYNEQFF
abundance: NA; len: 15; j_gene: TRBJ2-3; v_gene: TRBV5-1; d_gene: TRBD2; CDR3nt: TGCGCCAGCAGCTTGCTAGGGACTAGCGGGGAATTGAGGTATTTT; CDR3aa: CASSLLGTSGELRYF
abundance: NA; len: 14; j_gene: TRBJ2-7; v_gene: TRBV4-1; d_gene: NA; CDR3nt: TGCGCCAGCAGCCAAGCTGCCAGGGTCCACGAGCAGTACTTC; CDR3aa: CASSQAARVHEQYF
abundance: NA; len: 13; j_gene: TRBJ2-7; v_gene: TRBV4-1; d_gene: NA; CDR3nt: TGCGCCAGCAGCCAAGTAGTTAACTACGAGCAGTACTTC; CDR3aa: CASSQVVNYEQYF
abundance: NA; len: 17; j_gene: TRBJ2-1; v_gene: TRBV19; d_gene: TRBD1; CDR3nt: TGTGCCAGTAGTTCCCGGGACAGGGGTGGGGGCACAATTCAGCAGTTCTTC; CDR3aa: CASSSRDRGGGTIQQFF
abundance: NA; len: 19; j_gene: TRBJ1-5; v_gene: TRBV19; d_gene: TRBD1; CDR3nt: TGTGCCAGTAGTACCCTAAGTGGGGCAGGGGGCTTCAGCAATCAGCCCCAGCATTTT; CDR3aa: CASSTLSGAGGFSNQPQHF
abundance: NA; len: 13; j_gene: TRBJ2-7; v_gene: TRBV19; d_gene: TRBD1; CDR3nt: TGTGCCAGTGTCCAGGGGGCGAACTACGAGCAGTACTTC; CDR3aa: CASVQGANYEQYF
abundance: NA; len: 18; j_gene: TRBJ2-2; v_gene: TRBV15; d_gene: TRBD1; CDR3nt: TGTGCCACCAGCAACCCCGGGACAGGGGACGCGAACACCGGGGAGCTGCTTTTT; CDR3aa: CATSNPGTGDANTGELLF
abundance: NA; len: 14; j_gene: TRBJ1-2; v_gene: TRBV7-9; d_gene: NA; CDR3nt: TGTGCCAGCAGCTTGGGGCCCGGGAACTATGGCTACACCTTC; CDR3aa: CASSLGPGNYGYTF
abundance: NA; len: 14; j_gene: TRBJ2-5; v_gene: TRBV4-1; d_gene: NA; CDR3nt: TGCGCCAGCAGCCAAGATTCGGGGCAAGAGACCCAGTACTTC; CDR3aa: CASSQDSGQETQYF
abundance: NA; len: 15; j_gene: TRBJ2-3; v_gene: TRBV6-5; d_gene: TRBD2; CDR3nt: TGTGCCAGCAGCAAGACTAGCGGGAGGGCAGATACGCAGTATTTT; CDR3aa: CASSKTSGRADTQYF
abundance: NA; len: 11; j_gene: TRBJ2-1; v_gene: TRBV7-6; d_gene: NA; CDR3nt: TGTGCCAGCAGCTCGGGACAAGAGCAGTTCTTC; CDR3aa: CASSSGQEQFF
abundance: once; len: 14; j_gene: TRBJ1-2; v_gene: TRBV19; d_gene: NA; CDR3nt: TGTGCCAGTAGTATAATATCAGGGTCGAATGGCTACACCTTC; CDR3aa: CASSIISGSNGYTF
abundance: NA; len: 11; j_gene: TRBJ2-2; v_gene: TRBV20-1; d_gene: NA; CDR3nt: TGCAGTGGGCCCTCGGGCGGGGAGCTGTTTTTT; CDR3aa: CSGPSGGELFF
abundance: NA; len: 15; j_gene: TRBJ1-6; v_gene: TRBV6-6; d_gene: TRBD1; CDR3nt: TGTGCCAGCAGTCCTGGGGACAGGGTGGATTCACCCCTCCACTTT; CDR3aa: CASSPGDRVDSPLHF
abundance: NA; len: 15; j_gene: TRBJ1-2; v_gene: TRBV4-1; d_gene: NA; CDR3nt: TGCGCCAGCAGCCAAGGGGGGACACTTAACTATGGCTACACCTTC; CDR3aa: CASSQGGTLNYGYTF
abundance: NA; len: 13; j_gene: TRBJ2-5; v_gene: TRBV10-1; d_gene: NA; CDR3nt: TGCGCCAGCAGTGAGTACAGTGGAGAGACCCAGTACTTC; CDR3aa: CASSEYSGETQYF
abundance: few; len: 17; j_gene: TRBJ2-3; v_gene: TRBV4-1; d_gene: TRBD2; CDR3nt: TGCGCCAGCAGCCAACCTATAGCGGGAGGGCCAGGAGATACGCAGTATTTT; CDR3aa: CASSQPIAGGPGDTQYF
abundance: NA; len: 13; j_gene: TRBJ2-7; v_gene: TRBV7-9; d_gene: TRBD1; CDR3nt: TGTGCCAGCAGTTTGACAGGGTACAACGAGCAGTACTTC; CDR3aa: CASSLTGYNEQYF
abundance: NA; len: 13; j_gene: TRBJ2-3; v_gene: TRBV30; d_gene: NA; CDR3nt: TGTGCCTGGAGTCGACAGGAGTTCGGTACGCAGTATTTT; CDR3aa: CAWSRQEFGTQYF
abundance: few; len: 11; j_gene: TRBJ1-3; v_gene: TRBV6-5; d_gene: NA; CDR3nt: TGTGCCAGCAGTTACGCAGACACCATATATTTT; CDR3aa: CASSYADTIYF
abundance: NA; len: 13; j_gene: TRBJ1-5; v_gene: TRBV6-1; d_gene: NA; CDR3nt: TGTGCCAGTCAACAGGGAAGCAATCAGCCCCAGCATTTT; CDR3aa: CASQQGSNQPQHF
abundance: NA; len: 17; j_gene: TRBJ1-5; v_gene: TRBV15; d_gene: NA; CDR3nt: TGTGCCACCAGCAGCTTACTCGGGGGGGCGGCCAATCAGCCCCAGCATTTT; CDR3aa: CATSSLLGGAANQPQHF
abundance: NA; len: 13; j_gene: TRBJ1-5; v_gene: TRBV19; d_gene: NA; CDR3nt: TGTGCCAGTAGCGCAGGGCAGAGTCAGCCCCAGCATTTT; CDR3aa: CASSAGQSQPQHF
abundance: NA; len: 11; j_gene: TRBJ2-7; v_gene: TRBV20-1; d_gene: NA; CDR3nt: TGCAGTGCTAGATTATCTTACGAGCAGTACTTC; CDR3aa: CSARLSYEQYF
abundance: NA; len: 13; j_gene: TRBJ2-1; v_gene: TRBV2; d_gene: TRBD1; CDR3nt: TGTGCCAGCAGTGAAATCAGGGGGAATGAGCAGTTCTTC; CDR3aa: CASSEIRGNEQFF
abundance: once; len: 14; j_gene: TRBJ2-5; v_gene: TRBV4-1; d_gene: TRBD1; CDR3nt: TGCGCCAGCAGCCGAAGGACAGGCCAAGAGACCCAGTACTTC; CDR3aa: CASSRRTGQETQYF
abundance: few; len: 16; j_gene: TRBJ1-1; v_gene: TRBV5-1; d_gene: TRBD1; CDR3nt: TGCGCCAGCAGCTCCAGGGGGGAGACTTCCACGGCTGAAGCTTTCTTT; CDR3aa: CASSSRGETSTAEAFF
abundance: NA; len: 16; j_gene: TRBJ2-2; v_gene: TRBV11-2; d_gene: NA; CDR3nt: TGTGCCAGCAGCTTAGGGAGGGGAGAGTTCACCGGGGAGCTGTTTTTT; CDR3aa: CASSLGRGEFTGELFF
abundance: NA; len: 15; j_gene: TRBJ1-2; v_gene: TRBV25-1; d_gene: NA; CDR3nt: TGTGCCAGCAGTATTTCAGGGTCGCGTGGCTATGGCTACACCTTC; CDR3aa: CASSISGSRGYGYTF
abundance: NA; len: 14; j_gene: TRBJ1-4; v_gene: TRBV18; d_gene: NA; CDR3nt: TGTGCCAGCTCACCAAGTGGGAGCAATGAAAAACTGTTTTTT; CDR3aa: CASSPSGSNEKLFF
abundance: few; len: 13; j_gene: TRBJ2-7; v_gene: TRBV7-6; d_gene: NA; CDR3nt: TGTGCCAGCAGCACATTTGGCGGCTACGAGCAGTACTTC; CDR3aa: CASSTFGGYEQYF
abundance: few; len: 14; j_gene: TRBJ2-7; v_gene: TRBV10-2; d_gene: TRBD1; CDR3nt: TGCGCCAGCAGTCTGGACAGGAGACCCTACGAGCAGTACTTC; CDR3aa: CASSLDRRPYEQYF
abundance: NA; len: 17; j_gene: TRBJ1-2; v_gene: TRBV11-1; d_gene: NA; CDR3nt: TGTGCCAGCAGCTTTAGCATTACAGGGAGTCCTAACTATGGCTACACCTTC; CDR3aa: CASSFSITGSPNYGYTF
abundance: NA; len: 15; j_gene: TRBJ1-5; v_gene: TRBV9; d_gene: TRBD1; CDR3nt: TGTGCCAGCAGCGCGCAAGACAGGGTGGGACAGCCCCAGCATTTT; CDR3aa: CASSAQDRVGQPQHF
abundance: NA; len: 15; j_gene: TRBJ1-3; v_gene: TRBV7-8; d_gene: TRBD1; CDR3nt: TGTGCCAGCAGCTCCTGGGGACAGGGAGGAAACACCATATATTTT; CDR3aa: CASSSWGQGGNTIYF
abundance: once; len: 15; j_gene: TRBJ2-3; v_gene: TRBV9; d_gene: NA; CDR3nt: TGTGCCAGCAGCGTAGAAGGAGAGTATGGAGATACGCAGTATTTT; CDR3aa: CASSVEGEYGDTQYF
abundance: few; len: 15; j_gene: TRBJ2-1; v_gene: TRBV5-8; d_gene: TRBD2; CDR3nt: TGTGCCAGCAGCACGCCGGGACTAGCTCACAATGAGCAGTTCTTC; CDR3aa: CASSTPGLAHNEQFF
abundance: NA; len: 12; j_gene: TRBJ1-2; v_gene: TRBV30; d_gene: NA; CDR3nt: TGTGCCTGGAGTCCGACGACAGATGGCTACACCTTC; CDR3aa: CAWSPTTDGYTF
abundance: few; len: 18; j_gene: TRBJ2-2; v_gene: TRBV5-4; d_gene: TRBD2; CDR3nt: TGTGCCAGCAGCACAGGGACTAGCGGGAGAGTCGACACCGGGGAGCTGTTTTTT; CDR3aa: CASSTGTSGRVDTGELFF
abundance: NA; len: 14; j_gene: TRBJ1-3; v_gene: TRBV7-9; d_gene: NA; CDR3nt: TGTGCCAGCAGCCTCCGGGACTCTGGAAACACCATATATTTT; CDR3aa: CASSLRDSGNTIYF
abundance: NA; len: 13; j_gene: TRBJ1-2; v_gene: TRBV18; d_gene: TRBD1; CDR3nt: TGTGCCAGCTCCCCGGGACAGGGGGTTGGCTACACCTTC; CDR3aa: CASSPGQGVGYTF
abundance: once; len: 15; j_gene: TRBJ2-5; v_gene: TRBV5-6; d_gene: NA; CDR3nt: TGTGCCAGCAGCACCTTACTAGCCTGGGGAGAGACCCAGTACTTC; CDR3aa: CASSTLLAWGETQYF
abundance: NA; len: 15; j_gene: TRBJ2-5; v_gene: TRBV10-3; d_gene: TRBD1; CDR3nt: TGTGCCATCAGTGCGGGGACAGGGAGAATAGAGACCCAGTACTTC; CDR3aa: CAISAGTGRIETQYF
abundance: once; len: 14; j_gene: TRBJ2-3; v_gene: TRBV11-2; d_gene: NA; CDR3nt: TGTGCCAGCAGCCAGGAGTGGGGGGAAGATACGCAGTATTTT; CDR3aa: CASSQEWGEDTQYF
abundance: NA; len: 14; j_gene: TRBJ2-5; v_gene: TRBV9; d_gene: NA; CDR3nt: TGTGCCAGCAGCATACCGGGAGTACAAGAGACCCAGTACTTC; CDR3aa: CASSIPGVQETQYF
abundance: NA; len: 16; j_gene: TRBJ1-5; v_gene: TRBV5-1; d_gene: NA; CDR3nt: TGCGCCAGCAGCTTGGACGGGTCAGATAGCAATCAGCCCCAGCATTTT; CDR3aa: CASSLDGSDSNQPQHF
abundance: NA; len: 14; j_gene: TRBJ1-1; v_gene: TRBV10-3; d_gene: TRBD1; CDR3nt: TGTGCCATCACCCAGACAGGGACCCAAGGTGAAGCTTTCTTT; CDR3aa: CAITQTGTQGEAFF